This T cell receptor beta chain was profiled in a study of T cells after somatic rescue of genetic block. Germline-derived CDR1 and CDR2 are SGDLS and YYNGEE. This CDR3 spans 14 amino acids. V dropped 1 base and J dropped 8 bases, with 12 bases sitting between them. Only in-frame clones appear in the TCRdb table, and some are missing; sequencing was by immunoSEQ multiplex PCR. This sample yields over 95,000 clones, of which around nine tenths are seen a single time; approximately 1.4% belongs to the top ten. The sequenced sample was peripheral blood mononuclear cells (PBMCs). The TCR originated in a woman between 18 and 29 years old. V is TRBV9 and J is TRBJ1-4; perhaps TRBD1 as D (5 bases). The chain's CDR3 is CASSVLAAGEKLFF. In DNA, the CDR3 is TGTGCCAGCAGCGTACTGGCGGCAGGGGAAAAACTGTTTTTT.